The 19 T cell receptor beta chains in this list originate from one sample, sequenced in a study of neurological immune-mediated disorders. TCRdb independently ran MiXCR on the 5' RACE reads; one entry per CDR3 protein. The data hold about 59,000 distinct CDR3 sequences, with around 24% observed a single time. The time point was: technical triplicate 2. Source material: PBMCs. These receptors were collected from a man between 60 and 75 years old with HTLV-1-associated myelopathy (HAM/TSP).

About this clonotype itself: A read error may explain this, as a much larger clone is one base away. The CDR3 sequence is CASSLGQGETGELFF. The CDR3 region has the DNA TGCGCCAGCAGCTTGGGACAGGGAGAGACCGGGGAGCTGTTTTTT. V gene TRBV5-1 combines with J gene TRBJ2-2; 7 nucleotides agree with TRBD1. V was clipped by 0 bases and J by 5 bases; unmatched bases: 4. CDR3 length equals 15 residues. CDR1 and CDR2 from the germline V gene are SGHRS and YFSETQ.

This clonotype has a count of ten or more. The chain joins TRBV7-8 to TRBJ2-7; weak D call: TRBD2 (7 bases). This CDR3 spans 15 amino acids. Germline lookup yields CDR1 SGHVS and CDR2 FQNEAQ. Trimming took 5 bases from V and 2 from J, leaving 16 bases between them. CDR3 residues: CASSPQVGGPYEQYF. CDR3 coding DNA: TGTGCCAGCAGCCCCCAGGTCGGGGGGCCCTACGAGCAGTACTTC.

In this sample, this clonotype turned up many times. The chain carries TRBV4-1 and TRBJ2-1; no reliable D call. From germline, CDR1 is MGHRA and CDR2 YSYEKL. Trimming cost V 0 bases and J 6 bases, with 12 bases left between them. This CDR3 region has 15 residues. This CDR3 is CASSQDQNTLNEQFF. The CDR3 DNA is TGCGCCAGCAGCCAAGATCAGAACACCCTCAATGAGCAGTTCTTC.

The sample holds many counts of this clonotype. V usage is TRBV20-1 and J usage is TRBJ1-2, with D possibly TRBD1 on 5 matching bases. V was shortened by 2 bases and J by 4 bases, with 11 bases between the two germline ends. This CDR3 has 13 residues. The germline V gene encodes CDR1 DFQATT and CDR2 SNEGSKA (reference sequence). The DNA of the CDR3 is TGCAGTGCTAGAATGGGACGCGGCTATGGCTACACCTTC. It translates to CSARMGRGYGYTF.

This clonotype was detected ten times or more. The J gene is TRBJ2-1, the V gene TRBV7-7; the D gene could be TRBD1 or TRBD2 (5 bases each). Germline CDR1 is SSHAT and CDR2 is FNYEAQ (reference sequence). This CDR3 region has 14 residues. CDR3 in DNA: TGTGCTAGGGGCCGGACTGGCTCCTACAATGAGCAGTTCTTC. Translated, it gives CARGRTGSYNEQFF.

The sample holds many counts of this clonotype. The V and J genes are TRBV7-9 and TRBJ1-3; weak D call: TRBD1 (5 bases). Germline assignment: CDR1 SEHNR and CDR2 FQNEAQ (reference sequence). There are 15 residues in the CDR3. V lost 4 bases, J lost 0 bases, and 10 bases lay in between. The CDR3 sequence is CASSSDSFSGNTIYF. The CDR3 bases are TGTGCCAGCAGCTCCGACAGTTTCTCTGGAAACACCATATATTTT.

This clonotype was seen ten or more times. The chain couples TRBV5-1 to TRBJ2-2; no reliable D call. Trimming removed 6 bases from V and 2 bases from J, with 14 bases in between. CDR1 and CDR2 from the germline V gene are SGHRS and YFSETQ. The CDR3 sequence is 15 residues long. The CDR3 is CASNLTPDNTGELFF. Written as DNA, the CDR3 is TGCGCCAGCAACCTAACCCCGGATAACACCGGGGAGCTGTTTTTT.

The chain couples TRBV5-1 to TRBJ2-5, with 14 bases identical to TRBD2. This CDR3 has 16 amino acids. Germline V gives CDR1 SGHRS, CDR2 YFSETQ. V gave up 4 bases and J gave up 5 bases; unmatched junction bases: 7. CDR3 sequence (DNA): TGCGCCAGCAGCCGCGCGACTAGCGGGAGGGGTGAGACCCAGTACTTC. Residues: CASSRATSGRGETQYF.

This clonotype has a count of ten or more. V is TRBV5-1 and J is TRBJ1-2; 9 nucleotides align to TRBD1. CDR1 and CDR2 from the germline V gene are SGHRS and YFSETQ. The CDR3 has 14 residues. V shed 4 bases and J 2 bases; nucleotides not matched to a gene: 3. The CDR3 sequence: CASSPGQGNYGYTF. CDR3 DNA: TGCGCCAGCAGCCCAGGACAGGGGAACTATGGCTACACCTTC. Together with reference TRBV5-1 and TRBJ1-2, the CDR3 gives the full variable domain: KAGVTQTPRYLIKTRGQQVTLSCSPISGHRSVSWYQQTPGQGLQFLFEYFSETQRNKGNFPGRFSGRQFSNSRSEMNVSTLELGDSALYLCASSPGQGNYGYTFGSGTRLTVV.

This clonotype was seen more than once but under ten times. The chain has TRBV7-9 and TRBJ1-1; 7 bases line up with TRBD1. J gave up 4 bases and V 6 bases, and 5 bases lay outside the gene matches. The CDR3 totals 13 residues. Germline V gene sequence: CDR1 SEHNR, CDR2 FQNEAQ (reference sequence). CDR3 residues: CASRRDRGTEAFF. DNA for the CDR3: TGTGCCAGCAGACGGGACAGAGGCACTGAAGCTTTCTTT.

This clonotype was observed many times. The chain is built from TRBV20-1 and TRBJ2-5; D assignment may be TRBD1 or TRBD2 (5 bases each). This CDR3 is 12 amino acids long. The germline V gene encodes CDR1 DFQATT and CDR2 SNEGSKA (reference sequence). The CDR3 region is CSSQAREKTQYF. The CDR3 DNA sequence: TGCAGCTCGCAGGCCAGGGAGAAGACCCAGTACTTC.

This clonotype was detected a few times. DNA of the CDR3: TGTGCCAGCAGCCGCGACAGGGGCACAGATACGCAGTATTTT. Translated, it gives CASSRDRGTDTQYF. The chain carries TRBV28 and TRBJ2-3, with 7 bases lining up with TRBD1. This CDR3 is built from 14 residues. In germline, CDR1 is MDHEN, CDR2 SYDVKM. Losses at the gene ends were 6 bases for V and 1 base for J; bases not matched to a gene: 4.

This clonotype was seen ten or more times. The rearrangement uses TRBV5-6 and TRBJ1-1; no reliable D call. The germline gives CDR1 SGHDT, CDR2 YYEEEE. The CDR3 runs 13 residues. Trimming took 0 bases from V and 7 from J, leaving 10 bases between them. CDR3 sequence: CASSLAGTDEAFF. In DNA form, the CDR3 reads TGTGCCAGCAGCTTGGCCGGAACAGATGAAGCTTTCTTT.

This clonotype came up many times. CDR3 nucleotides: TGTGCCAGCAGTTTATCCGGGACGGGATCCTACGAGCAGTACTTC. Its protein is CASSLSGTGSYEQYF. V usage is TRBV27 and J usage is TRBJ2-7; D might be TRBD1 or TRBD2, each matching 5 bases. V lost 0 bases to trimming and J lost 1 base, with 10 bases between them. The CDR3 is 15 residues long. The V gene's germline CDR1 is MNHEY and CDR2 SMNVEV (reference sequence).

This clonotype was counted at least ten times. The rearrangement links TRBV20-1 to TRBJ1-1; D is undetermined. The CDR3 is made up of 17 amino acids. Trimming removed 3 bases from V and 0 bases from J, with 20 bases in between. Germline CDR1 reads DFQATT; CDR2 reads SNEGSKA (reference sequence). CDR3 amino acids: CSASPRPSLPMNTEAFF. The CDR3 DNA sequence: TGCAGTGCTAGTCCCCGACCTTCGCTGCCTATGAACACTGAAGCTTTCTTT.

In this sample, this clonotype turned up many times. The rearrangement links TRBV21-1 to TRBJ2-7; TRBD1 is the table's D call, not checked against the DNA. TRBV21-1 is given as a pseudogene. This CDR3 contains 12 residues. This chain's CDR3 is CASSPPRREQYF. In nucleotides, the CDR3 is TGTGCCAGCAGCCCCCCGCGGCGCGAGCAGTACTTC.

This clonotype has ten or more counts. The chain joins TRBV28 to TRBJ2-5, with a tentative D call TRBD2 (6 bases). Trimming removed 2 bases from V and 4 bases from J, with 26 bases in between. The CDR3 consists of 19 residues. CDR1 is MDHEN, CDR2 SYDVKM, per germline. The CDR3 region has the DNA TGTGCCAGCAGTTTAAGTTTGGAGGGGCAGGAAGGTGATCGAGAGACCCAGTACTTC. Translation: CASSLSLEGQEGDRETQYF.

This clonotype has at least ten counts. The J gene is TRBJ2-3, the V gene TRBV7-8, with 9 bases that match TRBD2. This CDR3 spans 16 amino acids. After removal of 3 bases from V and 2 bases from J, the junction contained 6 bases not matched to a gene. Germline values: CDR1 SGHVS, CDR2 FQNEAQ. The CDR3 loop reads CASSFQSGGNTDTQYF. CDR3 nucleotides: TGTGCCAGCAGCTTCCAAAGCGGGGGGAACACAGATACGCAGTATTTT.

This clonotype was picked up many times. V usage is TRBV6-5 and J usage is TRBJ1-2; 8 positions match TRBD1. V lost 2 bases, J lost 3 bases, and 8 bases stayed unmatched. This CDR3 has 16 amino acids. From germline, CDR1 is MNHEY and CDR2 SVGAGI. CDR3 amino acids: CASSYTMTGADYGYTF. CDR3 in DNA: TGTGCCAGCAGTTACACCATGACAGGGGCTGACTATGGCTACACCTTC.